This is a list of T cell receptor beta chains from one sample in a study of identical twins. In TCRdb, the 5' RACE reads were re-called with MiXCR into one record per CDR3 protein. Of 350,000 to 450,000 distinct CDR3 sequences listed, about 18% are singletons. Source material: naive T cells sorted from blood. The source is a man in his fifties or sixties in good health. CDR3s include the opening cysteine and the closing phenylalanine or tryptophan. D genes are given only for firm matches. Clone sizes are given selectively: once, few, many, or a class where the clone is expanded.

>TRBJ2-1|TRBV4-3|NA|few
TGCGCCAGCAGCCAAGATTGGGGCGAGGTTCCGTTCTTC
CASSQDWGEVPFF
>TRBJ2-3|TRBV6-2/TRBV6-3|NA|NA
TGTGCCAGCAGCCCCGGACTCTTCAGCACAGATACGCAGTATTTT
CASSPGLFSTDTQYF
>TRBJ2-1|TRBV6-5|TRBD1|few
TGTGCCAGCAGTTCCCTTTGGTCAGGGGGCCGGGGTGAGCAGTTCTTC
CASSSLWSGGRGEQFF
>TRBJ2-1|TRBV7-2|TRBD2|few
TGTGCCAGCAGCCTTAGCGGGGTCTACTACAATGAGCAGTTCTTC
CASSLSGVYYNEQFF
>TRBJ2-5|TRBV18|NA|few
TGTGCCAGCTCACCACCGATTCTTAAGACCCAGTACTTC
CASSPPILKTQYF
>TRBJ2-6|TRBV6-1|NA|NA
TGTGCCAGCCAAAAAGGGAACTCTGGGGCCAACGTCCTGACTTTC
CASQKGNSGANVLTF
>TRBJ2-5|TRBV11-2|NA|NA
TGTGCCAGCAGCCCCCAAAGCCCCCAAGAGACCCAGTACTTC
CASSPQSPQETQYF
>TRBJ2-3|TRBV11-2|NA|NA
TGTGCCAGCAGCTTATTGCGAGGGTCCGCAGATACGCAGTATTTT
CASSLLRGSADTQYF
>TRBJ2-3|TRBV9|NA|few
TGTGCCAGCACCCCCGGTTTCACAGATACGCAGTATTTT
CASTPGFTDTQYF
>TRBJ2-1|TRBV4-3|TRBD2|few
TGCGCCAGCAGCCAAGAACTAGCGGGAGTCGCTGAGCAGTTCTTC
CASSQELAGVAEQFF
>TRBJ2-1|TRBV25-1|TRBD2|few
TGTGCCAGCAGTGATTCGCTAGCGGGACCCCTACGGAATGAGCAGTTCTTC
CASSDSLAGPLRNEQFF
>TRBJ1-2|TRBV29-1|NA|many
TGCAGCGTTGGAGGGGGAGTCGACTATGGCTACACCTTC
CSVGGGVDYGYTF
>TRBJ2-3|TRBV27|NA|NA
TGTGCCAGCAGCCCAACTGCGGCCCCAGATACGCAGTATTTT
CASSPTAAPDTQYF
>TRBJ2-3|TRBV27|NA|NA
TGTGCCAGCAGTCCCCGTGGAGATGGGTCTAGCACAGATACGCAGTATTTT
CASSPRGDGSSTDTQYF
>TRBJ2-7|TRBV10-3|NA|NA
TGTGCCATCAGTGAGTCTGGGTCCGAGCAGTACTTC
CAISESGSEQYF
>TRBJ2-2|TRBV10-3|TRBD1|NA
TGTGCCATCGGACAGGGGGTTGACACCGGGGAGCTGTTTTTT
CAIGQGVDTGELFF
>TRBJ2-1|TRBV7-6|TRBD2|NA
TGTGCCAGCAGCGCGGGTCCTAGCGGGAGATCCAGCTCCTACAATGAGCAGTTCTTC
CASSAGPSGRSSSYNEQFF
>TRBJ2-5|TRBV12-3/TRBV12-4|TRBD2|NA
TGTGCCAGCAGTTTAGGGACTAGCCCTTCCCAAGAGACCCAGTACTTC
CASSLGTSPSQETQYF
>TRBJ2-7|TRBV27|TRBD1|many
TGTGCCAGCAGCTCGCAGGGGGCTACGAACGAGCAGTACTTC
CASSSQGATNEQYF
>TRBJ1-4|TRBV6-2/TRBV6-3|TRBD1|few
TGTGCCAGCAAGGGACCCGGGACAGCTAATGAAAAACTGTTTTTT
CASKGPGTANEKLFF
>TRBJ2-5|TRBV10-3|TRBD1|many
TGTGCCATCAGTGACCGCTTTTCGGACAGGGGCTACGAGACCCAGTACTTC
CAISDRFSDRGYETQYF
>TRBJ2-1|TRBV6-1|TRBD2|few
TGTGCCAGCAGTACCCCGGGGCGCGGGGGGGCCGGTGAGCAGTTCTTC
CASSTPGRGGAGEQFF
>TRBJ2-5|TRBV20-1|TRBD2|NA
TGCAGTGCTAGCCATCCGGGACTAGCGGGAGCAGAGACCCAGTACTTC
CSASHPGLAGAETQYF
>TRBJ2-1|TRBV4-2|TRBD1|many
TGTGCCAGCAGCCAAGCCAGGGGGCACGATGAGCAGTTCTTC
CASSQARGHDEQFF
>TRBJ2-2|TRBV7-6|TRBD2|NA
TGTGCCAGCAGCCCGGGACTAGCGGGGGCTGCTACCGGGGAGCTGTTTTTT
CASSPGLAGAATGELFF
>TRBJ2-5|TRBV5-5|NA|many
TGTGCCAGCAGCCCCCATCAGCGGACCGGAGAGACCCAGTACTTC
CASSPHQRTGETQYF
>TRBJ2-3|TRBV4-2|TRBD2|few
TGTGCCAGCAGCCAAGTAGCGGGAGCTACAGATACGCAGTATTTT
CASSQVAGATDTQYF
>TRBJ1-1|TRBV9|TRBD1|many
TGTGCCAGCAGCGAGACAGGGGACACTGAAGCTTTCTTT
CASSETGDTEAFF
>TRBJ2-1|TRBV5-1|TRBD2|few
TGCGCCAGCAGCTGGGGGTCGGGAGGGCAGAATGAGCAGTTCTTC
CASSWGSGGQNEQFF
>TRBJ1-1|TRBV20-1|NA|NA
TGCAGTGCTAGAGTATACAAACCCGGGGGCACTGAAGCTTTCTTT
CSARVYKPGGTEAFF
>TRBJ2-3|TRBV3-1|TRBD1|once
TGTGCCAGCAGCAAAACAGGGGCTAGCACAGATACGCAGTATTTT
CASSKTGASTDTQYF
>TRBJ2-1|TRBV7-6|NA|many
TGTGCCAGCAGCTTAAGGCCGGGAGACTACAATGAGCAGTTCTTC
CASSLRPGDYNEQFF
>TRBJ2-2|TRBV6-1|NA|many
TGTGCCAGCACGCCAAGGCCCTCCGGGGAGCTGTTTTTT
CASTPRPSGELFF
>TRBJ1-2|TRBV6-5|NA|NA
TGTGCCAGCAGTTACTCGGCTAGGGCGATCTATGGCTACACCTTC
CASSYSARAIYGYTF
>TRBJ2-7|TRBV20-1|NA|many
TGCAGTGCTTCGTTCCTATTCTACAGGGAAGAGCAGTACTTC
CSASFLFYREEQYF
>TRBJ2-1|TRBV5-1|TRBD2|few
TGCGCCAGCAGCTCTAGCGGGATTTCCTACAATGAGCAGTTCTTC
CASSSSGISYNEQFF
>TRBJ1-1|TRBV20-1|TRBD1|many
TGCAGTGCTAGAGAAGGACAGGGGGCGCACACTGAAGCTTTCTTT
CSAREGQGAHTEAFF
>TRBJ1-2|TRBV11-1|NA|few
TGTGCCAGCAGCTGGGGGTCGTCTGACTATGGCTACACCTTC
CASSWGSSDYGYTF
>TRBJ1-1|TRBV20-1|TRBD1|few
TGCAGTGCTAGAGTCTCTGGGACAGGGGGTTGGAACACTGAAGCTTTCTTT
CSARVSGTGGWNTEAFF
>TRBJ2-3|TRBV21-1|NA|many
TGTGCCAGCAGCAAAGAGGCTAGCGGGGGGAAGGTCACAGATACGCAGTATTTT
CASSKEASGGKVTDTQYF
>TRBJ2-7|TRBV11-2|NA|NA
TGTGCCAGCAGCTCGAACAGGGACGAGCAGTACTTC
CASSSNRDEQYF
>TRBJ1-2|TRBV12-3/TRBV12-4|TRBD1|few
TGTGCCAGCAGTTTACGGACAGGGGCGTGGTATGGCTACACCTTC
CASSLRTGAWYGYTF
>TRBJ1-5|TRBV12-3/TRBV12-4|NA|NA
TGTGCCAGCAGTTTATCAACAGAAAATCAGCCCCAGCATTTT
CASSLSTENQPQHF
>TRBJ2-1|TRBV5-1|NA|few
TGCGCCAGCAGCTTAGCAGCCCCGGATTACAATGAGCAGTTCTTC
CASSLAAPDYNEQFF
>TRBJ2-3|TRBV6-5|TRBD2|many
TGTGCCAGCAGTTACTCGACATTAGCGCTAGCGGGGGGGCGAGGGACGCAGTATTTT
CASSYSTLALAGGRGTQYF
>TRBJ2-2|TRBV29-1|TRBD1|NA
TGCAGCGCGGGACAGGGGTCTCCACCCGGGGAGCTGTTTTTT
CSAGQGSPPGELFF
>TRBJ2-1|TRBV18|NA|NA
TGTGCCAGCTCACCACGGCAGCTGGCAGCCTCCTACAATGAGCAGTTCTTC
CASSPRQLAASYNEQFF
>TRBJ1-5|TRBV28|NA|NA
TGTGCCAGCAGTCTCAAGGGGGGGGAGCCCCAGCATTTT
CASSLKGGEPQHF
>TRBJ2-7|TRBV7-9|TRBD2|few
TGTGCCAGCAACCGGGGGGGTGAGCAGTACTTC
CASNRGGEQYF
>TRBJ2-7|TRBV6-5|TRBD2|many
TGTGCCAGCAGTTGGGGGGGACTAGCGGGAGGGCCGGTCGAGCAGTACTTC
CASSWGGLAGGPVEQYF
>TRBJ1-1|TRBV30|TRBD1|NA
TGTGCCTGGAGTGTCGGGACAGGGGGGGAGGGCACTGAAGCTTTCTTT
CAWSVGTGGEGTEAFF